One and the same sample provided the 10 T cell receptor beta chains below, sequenced in a study of blood T cell repertoires in COVID-19. Sequencing was performed with immunoSEQ multiplex PCR; in TCRdb, only in-frame clones are kept and a portion is missing. The sample holds approximately 100,000 clones; 86% are singletons and the top ten take approximately 10%. Sequenced input: peripheral blood. The receptors stem from a man aged 45-65 years with acute or convalescent COVID-19.

CDR3 sequence reads: CSASTGALGGYTF. The CDR3 DNA is TGCAGCGCCTCGACAGGAGCCCTAGGCGGCTACACCTTC. V and J are TRBV29-1 and TRBJ1-2, with D perhaps TRBD1 (6 bases). V lost 7 bases to trimming and J lost 8 bases, with 20 bases between them. The germline gives CDR1 SQVTM, CDR2 ANQGSEA. This CDR3 has 13 amino acids.

The chain is built from TRBV6-2 or TRBV6-3 and TRBJ2-1; the D gene is possibly TRBD2 (5 bases). Trimming removed 5 bases at V and 5 bases at J, with 22 bases between. The germline gives CDR1 MNHEY, CDR2 SVGEGT. This CDR3 has 17 residues. CDR3 in amino acids: CASSTPLIRTGDNEQFF. CDR3 coding DNA: TGTGCCAGCAGTACCCCCCTTATTAGGACTGGGGACAATGAGCAGTTCTTC.

The chain couples TRBV14 to TRBJ2-4; 10 bases line up with TRBD2. This CDR3 spans 17 amino acids. CDR1 SGHDN and CDR2 FVKESK come from the germline V gene. The V gene end was trimmed by 0 bases and the J gene end by 2 bases; junction bases not matched to a gene: 4. CDR3 sequence: CASSQEGAGGSKNIQYF. In DNA, the CDR3 is TGTGCCAGCAGCCAAGAGGGAGCGGGAGGGTCCAAAAACATTCAGTACTTC.

The J gene is TRBJ2-4, the V gene TRBV6-1; the D gene is possibly TRBD2 (5 bases). The germline CDR1 and CDR2 sequences are MNHNS and SASEGT. The CDR3 runs to 15 residues. The germline V and J ends were trimmed by 2 bases and 0 bases, with 8 bases remaining between them. Here the CDR3 reads CASSETGLAKNIQYF. Here the CDR3 DNA reads TGTGCCAGCAGTGAAACGGGGTTAGCCAAAAACATTCAGTACTTC.

This chain joins TRBV2 and TRBJ2-1, with 9 bases identical to TRBD2. Trimming took 7 bases from V and 7 from J; bases not matched to a gene: 11. This CDR3 has 15 amino acids. CDR1 and CDR2 (germline): SNHLY, FYNNEI. CDR3 nucleotides: TGTGCCAGCAAATTTACCTCTAGCGGGGCGAATGAGCAGTTCTTC. It encodes CASKFTSSGANEQFF.

This chain joins TRBV29-1 and TRBJ1-2; D uncertain. The V and J ends lost 8 bases and 6 bases respectively, with 10 bases between them. Looked up from germline, CDR1 is SQVTM and CDR2 is ANQGSEA. This CDR3 is built from 10 residues. This CDR3 is CSTGADGYTF. The CDR3 nucleotides read TGCAGCACCGGTGCGGATGGCTACACCTTC. Full variable domain (rest looked up from reference TRBV29-1 and TRBJ1-2): SAVISQKPSRDICQRGTSLTIQCQVDSQVTMMFWYRQQPGQSLTLIATANQGSEATYESGFVIDKFPISRPNLTFSTLTVSNMSPEDSSIYLCSTGADGYTFGSGTRLTVV.

In nucleotides, the CDR3 is TGCGCCAGCAGCGAAGGACGGGGCTCTGGGGCCAACGTCCTGACTTTC. It translates to CASSEGRGSGANVLTF. The genes are TRBV5-1 and TRBJ2-6; D is perhaps TRBD2 (5 bases). CDR3 size: 16 residues. Trimming took off 4 bases at V and 0 bases at J, with 11 bases between the two ends. Per the germline V gene, CDR1 is SGHRS and CDR2 is YFSETQ.

This clone was counted once. This rearrangement joins TRBV7-2 to TRBJ2-7; 8 nucleotides align to TRBD1. In germline, CDR1 is SGHTA, CDR2 FQGNSA. Trimming removed 4 bases from V and 1 base from J; junction bases left unmatched: 9. This CDR3 is built from 16 residues. The CDR3 sequence: CASSSPGQVGSYEQYF. CDR3 nucleotide sequence: TGTGCCAGCAGCTCCCCGGGACAGGTGGGTTCCTACGAGCAGTACTTC.

This chain connects TRBV2 to TRBJ1-1, with D possibly TRBD1 on 5 matching bases. The V and J ends lost 6 bases and 1 base respectively, with 15 bases between them. The CDR3 is 15 amino acids. Per the germline V gene, CDR1 is SNHLY and CDR2 is FYNNEI. The CDR3 region is CASRESGLRNTEAFF. The CDR3 region has the DNA TGTGCCAGCAGGGAATCAGGGTTGAGGAACACTGAAGCTTTCTTT. Full variable domain (rest looked up from reference TRBV2 and TRBJ1-1): EPEVTQTPSHQVTQMGQEVILRCVPISNHLYFYWYRQILGQKVEFLVSFYNNEISEKSEIFDDQFSVERPDGSNFTLKIRSTKLEDSAMYFCASRESGLRNTEAFFGQGTRLTVV.

The chain recombines TRBV5-1 with TRBJ2-2, with D possibly TRBD2 on 7 matching bases. The germline CDR1 and CDR2 sequences are SGHRS and YFSETQ. Trimming pared 1 base from V and 7 bases from J, leaving 20 bases between. The CDR3 extends over 17 amino acids. CDR3 coding DNA: TGCGCCAGCAGCTTGTACGGGAGGACTCAAGGGGGCGGGGAGCTGTTTTTT. Translated: CASSLYGRTQGGGELFF.